This T cell receptor beta chain was recovered during a study of neurological immune-mediated disorders. Study-level points and caveats: Falling below healthy controls, multiple sclerosis showed the least TCR clonal expansion, while HTLV-1-associated myelopathy showed the most. For the multiple sclerosis repertoire cluster, an association with any clinical or MRI feature was absent.

This clonotype was seen repeatedly, ten times or more. Its antigen remains unidentified. One end of the junction fails to match germline, which may point to a read error. Germline V gives CDR1 MNHEY, CDR2 SVGEGT. This CDR3 comprises 16 residues. The cDNA came from 5'RACE with 10-nucleotide random UMIs. Via MiXCR, TCRdb re-called the 5' RACE reads, giving one row per CDR3 protein. The sample comprises fewer than 80,000 distinct CDR3 sequences, under 5.5% of which are singletons, and less than 3.5% rests with the top ten. Sequenced sample: PBMCs. The receptor was derived from a woman aged 50 to 60 with multiple sclerosis. This rearrangement joins TRBV6-2 or TRBV6-3 to TRBJ1-6; D remains ambiguous. The CDR3 DNA is TGTGCCAGCAGTTACTTCGATTTCAGCTTTGAAGCACCCCTCAACTTT. It is translated as CASSYFDFSFEAPLNF.